The rows below give T cell receptor beta chains drawn from one sample of a study of cytomegalovirus exposure and HLA in healthy donors. Generated by immunoSEQ multiplex PCR, the TCRdb table keeps only in-frame clones and is missing some. The sample contains some 120,000 clones, about three quarters of which appear only once. Sample: PBMCs. These receptors came from a man in his thirties or forties in good health and CMV-seronegative. Each CDR3 is given with its conserved first and last residue. The D gene is left open where the match is weak. Clone sizes are given selectively: once, few, many, or a class where the clone is expanded.

TRBJ2-1 | TRBD2 | . | 16 | TRBV7-3 | TGTGCCAGCAGCTTCATGGGCAGGGCGGGGGACAATGAGCAGTTCTTC | CASSFMGRAGDNEQFF
TRBJ1-4 | . | . | 17 | TRBV30 | TGTGCCTGGAGGCCCGGCGGTGTAGGCCGCATTAATGAAAAACTGTTTTTT | CAWRPGGVGRINEKLFF
TRBJ1-1 | . | . | 11 | TRBV20-1 | TGCAGTGCTAGTAAAAATGCTGAAGCTTTCTTT | CSASKNAEAFF
TRBJ1-1 | TRBD1 | . | 15 | TRBV6-1 | TGTGCCAGCAGGCCTTCTGGGACAGGGGTCTCTGAAGCTTTCTTT | CASRPSGTGVSEAFF
TRBJ2-5 | . | . | 13 | TRBV10-1 | TGCGCCTCTTCCCGGAGAATCCAAGAGACCCAGTACTTC | CASSRRIQETQYF
TRBJ1-1 | . | . | 12 | TRBV7-8 | TGTGCCAGCAGCCGCGAAAACACTGAAGCTTTCTTT | CASSRENTEAFF
TRBJ1-3 | . | . | 14 | TRBV9 | TGTGCCAGCAGCGCGGGAAACTCTGGAAACACCATATATTTT | CASSAGNSGNTIYF
TRBJ1-5 | . | . | 15 | TRBV6-6 | TGTGCCAGCAGTCACCCCGAGGGTGTTAATCAGCCCCAGCATTTT | CASSHPEGVNQPQHF
TRBJ1-1 | . | . | 15 | TRBV28 | TGTGCCAGCAGTTTGAAGGGGCTTCAGAACACTGAAGCTTTCTTT | CASSLKGLQNTEAFF
TRBJ1-5 | . | . | 16 | TRBV27 | TGTGCCAGCAGTCCCCCTCCGGGACTTCGCAATCAGCCCCAGCATTTT | CASSPPPGLRNQPQHF
TRBJ1-4 | TRBD1 | . | 15 | TRBV15 | TGTGCCACCAGCGCAGACAGGGGGCGAAGAGAAAAACTGTTTTTT | CATSADRGRREKLFF
TRBJ2-2 | TRBD1 | . | 17 | TRBV11-3 | TGTGCCAGCAGCTTAGGGAGACAGGGGACCAACACCGGGGAGCTGTTTTTT | CASSLGRQGTNTGELFF
TRBJ1-1 | . | . | 12 | TRBV29-1 | TGCAGCGTTGAAGGAGGGGGCACTGAAGCTTTCTTT | CSVEGGGTEAFF
TRBJ2-2 | . | . | 15 | TRBV19 | TGTGCCAGTAGTGTAGGAGGGGGTCTCGCCGGGGAGCTGTTTTTT | CASSVGGGLAGELFF
TRBJ2-2 | . | . | 15 | TRBV6-5 | TGTGCCAGCATTCCCCAAAGGGGTGCCACCGGGGAGCTGTTTTTT | CASIPQRGATGELFF
TRBJ1-1 | TRBD1 | . | 14 | TRBV6-4 | TGTGCCAGCAGTGAGGGGACAGGGGGCACCGAAGCTTTCTTT | CASSEGTGGTEAFF
TRBJ1-1 | TRBD1 | . | 15 | TRBV6-6 | TGTGCCAGCAGTCCAGGACAGGGTATGAGCACTGAAGCTTTCTTT | CASSPGQGMSTEAFF
TRBJ2-7 | . | . | 15 | TRBV7-9 | TGTGCCAGCAGCTTAGAGGCAGGGAGGATGAACGAGCAGTACTTC | CASSLEAGRMNEQYF
TRBJ2-3 | . | once | 13 | TRBV4-3 | TGCGCCAGCAGCCAAGATCGCAGATATACGCAGTATTTT | CASSQDRRYTQYF
TRBJ2-1 | TRBD2 | . | 17 | TRBV7-9 | TGTGCCAGCAGCCCCCCTAGCGGGAGGGCGGTCGGGAATGAGCAGTTCTTC | CASSPPSGRAVGNEQFF
TRBJ2-5 | TRBD2 | once | 16 | TRBV30 | TGTGCCTGGAGTGGGGAGACTAGCGGGAGGGTAAGGACCCAGTACTTC | CAWSGETSGRVRTQYF
TRBJ2-7 | TRBD1 | . | 16 | TRBV12-5 | TGTGCTAGTGGTTTGGGGCCGCGGACAGGGGGCTACGAGCAGTACTTC | CASGLGPRTGGYEQYF
TRBJ2-2 | TRBD1 | few | 16 | TRBV23-1 | TGCGCCAGCAGTCAATCAAGACAGGGGAACACCGGGGAGCTGTTTTTT | CASSQSRQGNTGELFF
TRBJ2-7 | TRBD2 | . | 15 | TRBV9 | TGTGCCAGCAGCGTAGAGGCTAGCGGAAAATACGAGCAGTACTTC | CASSVEASGKYEQYF
TRBJ2-5 | . | . | 13 | TRBV29-1 | TGCAGCGTTGAAGCCTCTAGAAGAGAGACCCAGTACTTC | CSVEASRRETQYF
TRBJ1-2 | . | . | 16 | TRBV7-3 | TGTGCCAGCAGCTCTGACTCCACAGGGAAAGGGAGTGGCTACACCTTC | CASSSDSTGKGSGYTF
TRBJ1-1 | . | . | 15 | TRBV10-3 | TGTGCCATCAGTGAGTCGAGTGCGGGGACCACTGAAGCTTTCTTT | CAISESSAGTTEAFF
TRBJ2-6 | TRBD1 | . | 16 | TRBV27 | TGTGCCAGCAGTCTGACAGGGGGCAGTGGGGCCAACGTCCTGACTTTC | CASSLTGGSGANVLTF
TRBJ2-1 | TRBD2 | few | 15 | TRBV19 | TGTGCCAGTAGTTTCAATAGCGGGGATTACAATGAGCAGTTCTTC | CASSFNSGDYNEQFF
TRBJ1-3 | . | . | 16 | TRBV5-4 | TGTGCCAGCAGCTTGGGGAGCGGCAACTCTGGAAACACCATATATTTT | CASSLGSGNSGNTIYF
TRBJ1-3 | TRBD1 | . | 15 | TRBV19 | TGTGCCAGTAGTATAGACGGGACAGCTGGAAACACCATATATTTT | CASSIDGTAGNTIYF
TRBJ1-5 | TRBD1 | . | 16 | TRBV15 | TGTGCCACCAGCAGGACGGGACAGGGTAACAATCAGCCCCAGCATTTT | CATSRTGQGNNQPQHF
TRBJ2-7 | TRBD2 | once | 18 | TRBV6-1 | TGTGCCAGCAGTGAACGCGTTGCGGGGGTTACCAACTCCTACGAGCAGTACTTC | CASSERVAGVTNSYEQYF
TRBJ1-5 | TRBD1 | few | 18 | TRBV2 | TGTGCCAGCAGGAGGGGGTGGAATGGACAGGGGGGCAATCAGCCCCAGCATTTT | CASRRGWNGQGGNQPQHF
TRBJ2-7 | TRBD1 | . | 16 | TRBV6-6 | TGTGCCAGCAGTCGTCCCGGGACAGGGAGGTCCTACGAGCAGTACTTC | CASSRPGTGRSYEQYF
TRBJ1-2 | . | . | 12 | TRBV5-4 | TGTGCCAGCAGCGCGGGGAGCTATGGCTACACCTTC | CASSAGSYGYTF
TRBJ1-5 | TRBD1 | . | 14 | TRBV19 | TGTGCCAGTAGTATAGGGCAGGGGGGTCAGCCCCAGCATTTT | CASSIGQGGQPQHF
TRBJ2-7 | . | once | 13 | TRBV25-1 | TGTGCCAGCAGGGCGGGGGCCAGGGACGAGCAGTACTTC | CASRAGARDEQYF
TRBJ2-7 | . | . | 13 | TRBV5-5 | TGTGCCAGCAGCTCGACCGGGAGAGAAGAGCAGTACTTC | CASSSTGREEQYF
TRBJ1-4 | TRBD1 | . | 14 | TRBV18 | TGTGCCAGCTCCGCGGACAGGCTGAATGAAAAACTGTTTTTT | CASSADRLNEKLFF
TRBJ1-1 | TRBD1 | . | 14 | TRBV7-9 | TGTGCCAGCAGCCAGGGGGCTGGTCTGACTGAAGCTTTCTTT | CASSQGAGLTEAFF
TRBJ1-1 | . | . | 13 | TRBV19 | TGTGCCAGTAGTCAGCACAGGGAAACTGAAGCTTTCTTT | CASSQHRETEAFF
TRBJ1-6 | . | . | 14 | TRBV6-4 | TGTGCCAGCAGTGACTCAGGGGATAATTCACCCCTCCACTTT | CASSDSGDNSPLHF
TRBJ1-4 | . | . | 13 | TRBV5-1 | TGCGCCAGCACCGGAGCAACTAATGAAAAACTGTTTTTT | CASTGATNEKLFF
TRBJ2-2 | . | . | 16 | TRBV19 | TGTGCCAGTAGTTTCCGGGTCTCATCAGCCGCCGGGGAGCTGTTTTTT | CASSFRVSSAAGELFF